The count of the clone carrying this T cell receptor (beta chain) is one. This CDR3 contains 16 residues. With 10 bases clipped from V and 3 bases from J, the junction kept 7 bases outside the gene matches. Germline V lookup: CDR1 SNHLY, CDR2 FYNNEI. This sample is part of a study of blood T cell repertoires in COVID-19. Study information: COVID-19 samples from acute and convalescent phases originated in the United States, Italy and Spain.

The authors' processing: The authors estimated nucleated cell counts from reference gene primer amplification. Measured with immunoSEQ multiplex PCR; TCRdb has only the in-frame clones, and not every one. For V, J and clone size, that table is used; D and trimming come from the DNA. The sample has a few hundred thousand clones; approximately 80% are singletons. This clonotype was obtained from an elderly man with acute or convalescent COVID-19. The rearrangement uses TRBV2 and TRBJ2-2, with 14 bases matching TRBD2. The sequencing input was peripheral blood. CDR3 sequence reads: CATRTSGRRDTGELFF. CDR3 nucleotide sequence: TGTGCCACAAGGACTAGCGGGAGGCGTGACACCGGGGAGCTGTTTTTT.